These 31 T cell receptor beta chains came from one sample sequenced in a study of T-cell memory formation after mild COVID-19. TCRdb recomputed calls from the 5' RACE reads with MiXCR, one row per CDR3 protein. The data hold under 300,000 distinct CDR3 sequences, with about 20% observed a single time. What was sequenced was PBMCs or a T cell subset sorted from them (not recorded which). The source of these receptors is a man between 18 and 29 years old who had mild COVID-19 (a few samples of this study predate the infection). Cell type and time point are not known.

This chain joins TRBV5-1 and TRBJ2-7; D may be TRBD1 (5 bases). Germline values: CDR1 SGHRS, CDR2 YFSETQ. Trimming left V 2 bases short and J 3 bases short, with 9 bases between. The CDR3 has 13 residues. DNA of the CDR3: TGCGCCAGCAGCTTTCTCGACAGCTACGAGCAGTACGTC. Protein product: CASSFLDSYEQYV.

This clonotype was counted a few times. The rearrangement joins TRBV4-2 to TRBJ2-4; no clear D gene. Germline V CDR1 and CDR2: LGHNA, YNFKEQ. The length of the CDR3 is 15 residues. V gave up 0 bases and J gave up 0 bases, with 6 bases separating them. DNA for the CDR3: TGTGCCAGCAGCCAAGATGCCCTAGCCAAAAACATTCAGTACTTC. Its protein product is CASSQDALAKNIQYF.

The J gene is TRBJ1-2, the V gene TRBV12-3 or TRBV12-4, with 9 bases that match TRBD1. The CDR3 covers 13 residues. With 6 bases clipped from V and 8 bases from J, the junction kept 7 bases outside the gene matches. The CDR3 DNA follows: TGTGCCAGCAGCGTAACAGGGGGCGGCGGCTACACCTTC. It translates to CASSVTGGGGYTF.

This chain uses TRBV7-2 with TRBJ2-5, with D uncertain. The germline V and J ends were trimmed by 3 bases and 3 bases, with 11 bases remaining between them. Germline CDR1 is SGHTA and CDR2 is FQGNSA. This CDR3 has 14 amino acids. CDR3 bases: TGTGCCAGCAGCTTGTGGGCAGGAAAAGAGACCCAGTACTTC. Amino acid sequence: CASSLWAGKETQYF.

This clonotype was counted at least ten times. This chain connects TRBV7-2 to TRBJ2-4, with 8 bases that match TRBD1. V shed 5 bases, J shed 7 bases, and the junction held 10 bases outside the gene matches. From germline, CDR1 is SGHTA and CDR2 FQGNSA. This CDR3 has 15 residues. The CDR3 DNA reads as TGTGCCAGCAGCCGCTCCCAGGGGGCTATGAACATTCAGTACTTC. Translation: CASSRSQGAMNIQYF.

This chain uses TRBV20-1 with TRBJ2-3; the D gene is possibly TRBD2 (6 bases). Germline CDR1 and CDR2: DFQATT and SNEGSKA (reference sequence). This CDR3 comprises 12 residues. Trimming shortened V by 7 bases and J by 6 bases, and 14 bases separated the two germline ends. The DNA of the CDR3 is TGCAGTGTTACTCACGGGGGTGATACGCAGTATTTT. Residues: CSVTHGGDTQYF.

This clonotype was detected a few times. The rearrangement joins TRBV10-3 to TRBJ2-7; D possibly corresponds to TRBD1 (6 bases). The CDR3 has 15 amino acids. V lost 7 bases and J 5 bases, leaving 21 bases between the germline ends. The germline gives CDR1 ENHRY, CDR2 SYGVKD. The CDR3 DNA reads as TGTGCCATCACCGGGCGTGGCAGGGGCGTCCACGAGCAGTACGTC. Its protein product is CAITGRGRGVHEQYV.

This chain connects TRBV12-5 to TRBJ2-1; no clear D. V dropped 1 base and J dropped 5 bases, with 6 bases sitting between them. Germline lookup yields CDR1 LGHNT and CDR2 FRNRAP. The CDR3 has 13 residues. CDR3 amino acids: CASGLGLNNEQFF. CDR3 bases: TGTGCTAGTGGTTTGGGACTGAACAATGAGCAGTTCTTC.

The chain couples TRBV5-1 to TRBJ2-7, with 7 bases identical to TRBD1. The CDR3 consists of 15 residues. Germline assignment: CDR1 SGHRS and CDR2 YFSETQ. Trimming took 4 bases from V and 2 from J; bases not matched to a gene: 9. CDR3 sequence: CASSLTGQRAYEQYF. The CDR3, as DNA: TGCGCCAGCAGCCTAACGGGACAGCGAGCCTACGAGCAGTACTTC.

Only a few counts were recorded for this clonotype. The chain links TRBV7-3 to TRBJ2-1; D possibly corresponds to TRBD2 (6 bases). Germline CDR1 and CDR2: SGHTA and FQGTGA. Trimming shortened V by 5 bases and J by 7 bases, and 18 bases separated the two germline ends. The CDR3 is 15 residues long. The CDR3 sequence: CASSPRGGTLNEQFF. The CDR3 nucleotides are TGTGCCAGCAGCCCCCGCGGCGGGACCTTGAATGAGCAGTTCTTC.

This clonotype was seen a handful of times. V usage is TRBV4-1 and J usage is TRBJ2-3; D is uncertain. The germline V gene has CDR1 MGHRA and CDR2 YSYEKL. Trimming took off 0 bases at V and 6 bases at J, with 13 bases between the two ends. The CDR3 has 15 amino acids. CDR3 in amino acids: CASSQDPYPTDTQYF. The CDR3 nucleotides read TGCGCCAGCAGCCAAGACCCATACCCGACGGATACGCAGTATTTT.

V usage is TRBV29-1 and J usage is TRBJ1-1; TRBD1 agrees at 9 bases. There are 14 residues in the CDR3. CDR1 and CDR2 from the germline V gene are SQVTM and ANQGSEA. The V and J ends lost 7 bases and 5 bases, in that order; junction bases with no gene match: 11. The CDR3 region is CSAGPGQGWTEAFF. CDR3 bases: TGCAGCGCCGGACCGGGACAGGGCTGGACTGAAGCTTTCTTT.

V usage is TRBV10-3 and J usage is TRBJ2-1; 14 bases agree with TRBD2. Germline V gene data show CDR1 as ENHRY and CDR2 as SYGVKD. This CDR3 contains 14 residues. The junction had 9 bases not matched to a gene; V was cut back by 10 bases and J by 10 bases. CDR3 loop: CASHGTSGGGEQFF. The CDR3 DNA is TGTGCCAGCCACGGGACTAGCGGGGGTGGGGAGCAGTTCTTC.

This clonotype was observed a few times. This chain connects TRBV11-2 to TRBJ2-5; TRBD2 agrees at 10 bases. With V trimmed by 3 bases and J by 1 base, 5 bases remained unmatched. Germline CDR1 is SGHAT and CDR2 is FQNNGV. The CDR3 length is 16 residues. The CDR3 loop is CASSLLAGASQETQYF. The CDR3, as DNA: TGTGCCAGCAGCTTGCTAGCGGGGGCTTCCCAAGAGACCCAGTACTTC.

This clonotype was seen a few times. The chain couples TRBV28 to TRBJ1-5, with 7 bases that match TRBD1. The CDR3 has 14 residues. V shed 8 bases and J 0 bases; nucleotides not matched to a gene: 4. Per germline, CDR1 MDHEN and CDR2 SYDVKM. The CDR3 DNA follows: TGTGCCAGCGCCGGGACAGATAGCAATCAGCCCCAGCATTTT. Translation: CASAGTDSNQPQHF.

The V and J genes are TRBV5-1 and TRBJ2-1; 9 nucleotides align to TRBD2. Germline V gives CDR1 SGHRS, CDR2 YFSETQ. V gave up 3 bases and J gave up 7 bases; unmatched junction bases: 8. The CDR3 has 15 amino acids. CDR3 in DNA: TGCGCCAGCAGCTCGAGCGGGGGGCGAGCAAATGAGCAGTTCTTC. It yields the protein CASSSSGGRANEQFF.

This chain uses TRBV6-2 or TRBV6-3 with TRBJ2-1, with TRBD1 as a possible D gene (5 bases). Germline values: CDR1 MNHEY, CDR2 SVGEGT. This CDR3 is 17 amino acids long. V was clipped by 0 bases and J by 1 base, with 13 bases between them. For the CDR3, the DNA is TGTGCCAGCAGTTACTCGATACTTAAGGGGTCCTACAATGAGCAGTTCTTC. This translates into CASSYSILKGSYNEQFF.

This clonotype appeared a few times. This rearrangement joins TRBV12-3 or TRBV12-4 to TRBJ2-2; 7 bases are shared with TRBD1. There are 14 residues in the CDR3. Trimming at V came to 7 bases and at J to 5 bases, leaving 7 bases not matched to a gene. CDR3 nucleotide sequence: TGTGCCAGCAAACCGGCGGACAGGACCGGGGAGCTGTTTTTT. This encodes CASKPADRTGELFF.

This clonotype has a handful of counts. V usage is TRBV5-1 and J usage is TRBJ2-5, with D possibly matching TRBD2 (5 bases). The CDR3 sequence is 14 residues long. The V end was cut by 4 bases, the J end by 4 bases, with 14 bases between. CDR1 and CDR2 (germline): SGHRS, YFSETQ. The CDR3 loop is CASSIGRGGETQYF. DNA of the CDR3: TGCGCCAGCAGCATAGGCCGGGGTGGAGAGACCCAGTACTTC. Looking up the rest from reference TRBV5-1 and TRBJ2-5 gives the full variable domain: KAGVTQTPRYLIKTRGQQVTLSCSPISGHRSVSWYQQTPGQGLQFLFEYFSETQRNKGNFPGRFSGRQFSNSRSEMNVSTLELGDSALYLCASSIGRGGETQYFGPGTRLLVL.

This clonotype occurred a few times. The chain couples TRBV14 to TRBJ2-2; D might be TRBD1 or TRBD2, each matching 5 bases. The CDR3 covers 14 residues. V was shortened by 1 base and J by 5 bases, with 8 bases between the two germline ends. Germline lookup yields CDR1 SGHDN and CDR2 FVKESK. Here the CDR3 DNA reads TGTGCCAGCAGCCAAGGTTGGGGGACCGGGGAGCTGTTTTTT. It specifies CASSQGWGTGELFF.

This clonotype was detected only a few times. The chain links TRBV7-9 to TRBJ1-1, with D hard to call. CDR1 SEHNR and CDR2 FQNEAQ come from the germline V gene (reference sequence). The CDR3 covers 12 residues. Trimming stripped 7 bases from V and 1 base from J, with 7 bases between. The CDR3: CASIGKNTEAFF. The CDR3 nucleotides read TGTGCCAGCATCGGAAAGAACACTGAAGCTTTCTTT.

The V call is TRBV4-2, the J call TRBJ2-5; no firm D call. Trimming removed 4 bases from V and 2 bases from J, with 14 bases in between. The CDR3 has 15 amino acids. Germline V gene sequence: CDR1 LGHNA, CDR2 YNFKEQ. CDR3 sequence: CASSRYYVVQETQYF. CDR3 DNA sequence: TGTGCCAGCAGCCGGTACTATGTGGTACAAGAGACCCAGTACTTC.

V gene TRBV5-1 combines with J gene TRBJ2-2, with a tentative D call TRBD2 (6 bases). From germline, CDR1 is SGHRS and CDR2 YFSETQ. V was trimmed by 4 bases and J by 6 bases, leaving 13 bases between them. The CDR3 consists of 14 residues. The CDR3 region is CASSDPGEPGELFF. CDR3 in DNA: TGCGCCAGCAGCGACCCGGGGGAACCCGGGGAGCTGTTTTTT.

This clonotype was seen more than once but under ten times. V and J are TRBV7-9 and TRBJ2-2; a weak D match, TRBD1 (6 bases). Germline lookup yields CDR1 SEHNR and CDR2 FQNEAQ (reference sequence). V was cut by 3 bases and J by 3 bases, with 8 bases left in between. The CDR3 runs to 14 residues. The CDR3 reads CASSFNRDTGELFF. CDR3 nucleotide sequence: TGTGCCAGCAGCTTTAACAGGGACACCGGGGAGCTGTTTTTT.

The rearrangement uses TRBV7-2 and TRBJ1-1; D uncertain. Germline V lookup: CDR1 SGHTA, CDR2 FQGNSA. V lost 5 bases to trimming and J lost 0 bases, with 16 bases between them. The CDR3 has 16 residues. The CDR3 nucleotides are TGTGCCAGCAGCCAACAACGGACGGTCATGAACACTGAAGCTTTCTTT. It yields the protein CASSQQRTVMNTEAFF.

This chain connects TRBV7-3 to TRBJ2-5, with TRBD2 matching 8 bases. CDR1 SGHTA and CDR2 FQGTGA come from the germline V gene. V trimming: 4 bases; J trimming: 5 bases; junction bases outside the gene matches: 18. The CDR3 spans 18 residues. The CDR3 region is CASSSTGGLAGAWETQYF. The CDR3 coding sequence is TGTGCCAGCAGCTCTACCGGGGGGCTAGCGGGTGCTTGGGAGACCCAGTACTTC.

In this sample, this clonotype turned up a few times. The J gene is TRBJ1-1, the V gene TRBV4-3; 10 nucleotides line up with TRBD1. The junction had 8 bases not matched to a gene; V was cut back by 0 bases and J by 1 base. Germline CDR1 reads LGHNA; CDR2 reads YSLEER. The CDR3 runs 18 residues. The CDR3: CASSQDRGTGDGNTEAFF. The CDR3 region has the DNA TGCGCCAGCAGCCAAGATCGCGGGACAGGGGATGGGAACACTGAAGCTTTCTTT.

This clonotype has just a few counts. The chain is built from TRBV12-3 or TRBV12-4 and TRBJ1-1, with unresolved D. This CDR3 has 14 amino acids. V shed 1 base and J shed 4 bases, with 10 bases lying between them. The CDR3: CASSLGSQSTEAFF. In nucleotides, the CDR3 is TGTGCCAGCAGTTTAGGGAGTCAGAGCACTGAAGCTTTCTTT.

The genes are TRBV6-5 and TRBJ2-3; possibly TRBD1 for D (6 bases). The CDR3 contains 17 residues. V lost 6 bases and J lost 0, with 19 bases in between. Germline V gene lookup returns CDR1 MNHEY and CDR2 SVGAGI. The CDR3 DNA sequence: TGTGCCAGCAGCCCACACCGGACAGCTACTAGCACAGATACGCAGTATTTT. It codes for CASSPHRTATSTDTQYF.

This clonotype was seen a few times. The rearrangement uses TRBV6-5 and TRBJ2-3, with no clear D. The CDR3 consists of 16 residues. CDR1 MNHEY and CDR2 SVGAGI come from the germline V gene. The V end was cut by 0 bases, the J end by 5 bases, with 15 bases between. CDR3 bases: TGTGCCAGCAGTTACTCGGTGACCGCCGGTCAAGATACGCAGTATTTT. This codes for CASSYSVTAGQDTQYF.

This clonotype has more than one count but fewer than ten. V and J are TRBV27 and TRBJ1-1; no definite D call. V was trimmed by 7 bases and J by 3 bases, leaving 18 bases between them. This CDR3 is 15 amino acids long. CDR1 is MNHEY, CDR2 SMNVEV, per germline (reference sequence). CDR3 nucleotide sequence: TGTGCCAGCACTCTCGTTGCGGGAAAGTACACTGAAGCTTTCTTT. It translates to CASTLVAGKYTEAFF.